This TCR beta chain came from a study of brain T cells in children with intractable seizures. The CDR3 is made up of 13 amino acids. V lost 5 bases and J lost 4, with 12 bases in between. Germline V lookup: CDR1 SGDLS, CDR2 YYNGEE. The table came from immunoSEQ multiplex PCR; TCRdb's copy has only in-frame clones and leaves some out. The sample has 65,000 to 85,000 clones, 85% to 95% seen once. Sequencing was limited to surgery cases with top T cell transcript signatures in brain tissue. Sequenced material: peripheral blood, taken at surgery. The rearrangement links TRBV9 to TRBJ1-2; D is unresolved. The receptor's source is a boy under two years old with tuberous sclerosis and intractable seizures. The CDR3 DNA reads TGTGCCAGCAGTAGTGGGGTATCCTATGGCTACACCTTC. It encodes CASSSGVSYGYTF.